This TCR beta chain was retrieved from a study of Graves' ophthalmopathy and Graves' hyperthyroidism. Amplification of TCR beta CDR3 regions used RNA transcripts. HTBI primers primed a first-round RT-PCR, and a second-round multiplex PCR followed. One entry per CDR3 protein results from TCRdb running MiXCR on the multiplex PCR reads. The table records over a million distinct CDR3 sequences, around a third of them present only once. The sequenced sample was peripheral blood or thyroid tissue (not recorded which). This TCR was sampled from an adult man with Graves' hyperthyroidism.

CDR3 residues: CASSVGQAIYEQYF. CDR3 DNA sequence: TGTGCCAGCAGTGTGGGACAGGCCATCTACGAGCAGTACTTC. The rearrangement joins TRBV2 to TRBJ2-7; 8 bases match TRBD1. The V gene's germline CDR1 is SNHLY and CDR2 FYNNEI. The CDR3 sequence is 14 residues long. V gave up 4 bases and J gave up 3 bases; unmatched junction bases: 5.